This T cell receptor (beta chain) was obtained from a study of shared clonotypes between healthy human individuals (dated by TCRdb to the early 2020s). A note on the overall study: The cohort comprised two women and a few men aged 18 to 49 years. Blood TCR repertoires of about five healthy adults were deeply sequenced to estimate repertoire size and the extent of clonotype sharing between individuals. Libraries were prepared and TCR repertoires were sequenced by different laboratories using diverse techniques, in order to increase sequencing depth and limit assay-specific biases. Between about 0.94 and 8.9 billion PBMCs per donor were obtained by leukapheresis. Overall results and qualifications from the work: Pairwise subsampling led to the expectation that sequencing depth would affect the degree of clonotype sharing among donors. Sampling was restricted to blood, and TCR repertoires in tissue are likely to differ from TCR repertoires in blood. Because the study included only a small number of donors, the genetic and exposure-history diversity represented was limited.

Remarks on this clone: The antigen it binds to is not known. It has no much larger one-base neighbor in the sample; base qualities were not kept.

The donors were healthy, HIV-negative adults with no recently reported acute infections or vaccinations. Only Caucasian adults living in Nashville, Tennessee, USA were represented among the donors. For unsorted samples, some 90 million PBMCs were counted, and genomic DNA was extracted using the QIAamp DNA Blood Mini kit. After blood collection by leukapheresis, PBMCs were isolated using Ficoll-Histopaque density gradient centrifugation and then cryopreserved in the vapor phase of liquid nitrogen. Including cysteine and phenylalanine, the CDR3 has 17 amino acids. The DNA shown is the 51-base CDR3, in frame from base 1. Per the germline V gene, SGDLS is the CDR1 and YYNGEE is the CDR2. The germline V and J ends show losses of 0 bases and 2 bases respectively, and no gene match explains 11 bases of the junction. Using the deep immunoSEQ assay, TCR CDR3 regions were amplified from genomic DNA by multiplex PCR. Extracted genomic DNA from each cell subset was spread evenly across all wells of several immunoSEQ 96-well plates, with each plate serving as a replicate. For unsorted PBMC, each replicate PCR was loaded with roughly 330 ng genomic DNA, equivalent to approximately 33,000 T cell genomes. Genomic DNA from unsorted PBMC was sequenced over ten immunoSEQ deep assay plates. The purified libraries were quantified using a Qubit 3.0 fluorometer, sized with a Bioanalyzer 2100, and then quantified again using the KAPA Library Quantification kit. Every immunoSEQ 96-well plate was sequenced on a separate single-read 150-cycle Illumina NextSeq 550 flow cell. For the original study's pipeline: The immunoSEQ output contained only junctional sequences without quality scores, so filtering could not match that applied to full-length reads. To assign V/J genes and CDR3, sequences were annotated against IMGT germline references using PyIR, a Python wrapper for IgBLAST v1.9. Any read was removed if the V/J assignment was weak (E-value above 1e-6), the CDR3 was missing, or the read contained stop codons, out-of-frame junctions, or ambiguous translated residues. V3J clonotypes were defined as sequences sharing an identical inferred V gene, J gene, and CDR3 amino acid sequence. Percentage overlap between repertoires was computed as shared unique clonotypes divided by the size of the smaller repertoire. RTK rarefaction, the Chao1 estimator, and Recon v2.1 estimates of unobserved clonotypes were used to assess repertoire richness. TCRdb took over this immuneACCESS table, retaining in-frame rearrangements with V and J assigned. Such tables are incomplete; in checked studies, under half of the missing clones stem from an unresolved V gene, and the remainder is unexplained. The DNA was the basis for D and trimming; V, J and clone size are from that table. Within this sample are over 400,000 clones, with more than 75% of them counted one time only. The leading ten clones occupy around 12% of the sample.

The clonotype comes from a woman in her forties in good health. Some clones in this sample may be carry-over from other donors' samples. The chain was built from TRBV9 and TRBJ2-7; 7 of the junction bases match TRBD1. The material sequenced was PBMCs. The DNA sequence is given as TGTGCCAGCAGCGTAGGGGACAGTGTATTTTACCCCTACGAGCAGTACTTC. It encodes CASSVGDSVFYPYEQYF.